The next 31 T cell receptor beta chains were all read from a single sample in a study of cytomegalovirus exposure and HLA in healthy donors. Primers for the PCR totalled 60 Vbeta and 13 Jbeta. Sequenced by immunoSEQ multiplex PCR; TCRdb stores in-frame clones only, minus some. The table includes some 130,000 clones, 70% to 85% detected once. The sample comprised PBMCs. The receptors originated from a man aged 50-59 years in good health and CMV-seronegative.

This clone was recorded a few times. The chain links TRBV2 to TRBJ2-2, with 9 bases identical to TRBD1. CDR3 length: 14 residues. Germline V gene sequence: CDR1 SNHLY, CDR2 FYNNEI. The junction had 4 bases not matched to a gene; V was cut back by 6 bases and J by 5 bases. The CDR3 DNA follows: TGTGCCAGCAGCCCGGGACAGGGAACCGGGGAGCTGTTTTTT. Translated, it gives CASSPGQGTGELFF.

J is TRBJ2-3 and V is TRBV19; D is unresolved. V lost 7 bases and J lost 0, with 17 bases in between. CDR3 length: 16 residues. The germline V gene encodes CDR1 LNHDA and CDR2 SQIVND (reference sequence). The CDR3 loop reads CASKAARGRSTDTQYF. The CDR3, as DNA: TGTGCCAGTAAAGCTGCTCGAGGCCGCAGCACAGATACGCAGTATTTT. Combining the CDR3 with reference TRBV19 and TRBJ2-3 gives the whole variable domain DGGITQSPKYLFRKEGQNVTLSCEQNLNHDAMYWYRQDPGQGLRLIYYSQIVNDFQKGDIAEGYSVSREKKESFPLTVTSAQKNPTAFYLCASKAARGRSTDTQYFGPGTRLTVL.

This chain joins TRBV10-3 and TRBJ1-1; D uncertain. This CDR3 spans 15 amino acids. Germline V lookup: CDR1 ENHRY, CDR2 SYGVKD. V lost 0 bases and J 5 bases, leaving 13 bases between the germline ends. The CDR3 spells CAISESAAQRTEAFF. The CDR3, as DNA: TGTGCCATCAGTGAGTCGGCCGCGCAGCGTACTGAAGCTTTCTTT.

The chain uses TRBV5-6 and TRBJ2-1; TRBD1 matches at 9 bases. After removal of 3 bases from V and 7 bases from J, the junction contained 5 bases not matched to a gene. CDR3 length: 14 amino acids. In germline, CDR1 is SGHDT, CDR2 YYEEEE. The CDR3 protein is CASSSGTGINEQFF. CDR3 sequence (DNA): TGTGCCAGCAGCTCCGGGACAGGGATTAATGAGCAGTTCTTC. Filled out from reference TRBV5-6 and TRBJ2-1, the complete variable domain reads DAGVTQSPTHLIKTRGQQVTLRCSPKSGHDTVSWYQQALGQGPQFIFQYYEEEERQRGNFPDRFSGHQFPNYSSELNVNALLLGDSALYLCASSSGTGINEQFFGPGTRLTVL.

CDR3 DNA sequence: TGCGCCAGCAGCTTGGTGTCAGGGGGCTACAATGAGCAGTTCTTC. This translates into CASSLVSGGYNEQFF. This rearrangement joins TRBV5-1 to TRBJ2-1, with TRBD1 matching 7 bases. V gave up 0 bases and J gave up 3 bases; unmatched junction bases: 3. CDR1 and CDR2 from the germline V gene are SGHRS and YFSETQ. The CDR3 spans 15 residues.

This clone was detected once. The chain carries TRBV6-6 and TRBJ2-1; 9 nucleotides align to TRBD1. The junction had 1 base not matched to a gene; V was cut back by 2 bases and J by 5 bases. The CDR3 spans 14 residues. Germline CDR1 and CDR2: MNHNY and SVGAGI (reference sequence). The CDR3 spells CASSYGTGNNEQFF. The CDR3 coding sequence is TGTGCCAGCAGTTACGGGACAGGGAACAATGAGCAGTTCTTC.

V usage is TRBV6-1 and J usage is TRBJ1-2, with D unclear. CDR1 MNHNS and CDR2 SASEGT come from the germline V gene. The germline V and J ends were trimmed by 6 bases and 4 bases, with 6 bases remaining between them. The CDR3 totals 11 residues. The CDR3, as DNA: TGTGCCAGCAGCGCGTTCTATGGCTACACCTTC. Its protein product is CASSAFYGYTF.

V is TRBV30 and J is TRBJ2-6, with TRBD1 matching over 7 bases. Germline CDR1 reads GTSNPN; CDR2 reads SVGIG (reference sequence). Losses at the gene ends were 6 bases for V and 0 bases for J; bases not matched to a gene: 8. CDR3 length: 16 residues. The CDR3: CACSQGPNSGANVLTF. DNA for the CDR3: TGTGCCTGCTCACAGGGGCCTAACTCTGGGGCCAACGTCCTGACTTTC.

The rearrangement joins TRBV6-1 to TRBJ2-1; 10 bases map to TRBD1. Trimming took 2 bases from V and 8 from J; bases not matched to a gene: 6. CDR1 MNHNS and CDR2 SASEGT come from the germline V gene. The CDR3 runs 15 residues. The CDR3 reads CASSEKGTGAYEQFF. Here the CDR3 DNA reads TGTGCCAGCAGTGAAAAGGGGACAGGGGCCTATGAGCAGTTCTTC.

The rearrangement uses TRBV2 and TRBJ1-5, with D tentatively TRBD2 (6 bases). The J call is uncertain, as TRBJ2-3 better fits the DNA end. From germline, CDR1 is SNHLY and CDR2 FYNNEI. The CDR3 totals 15 residues. CDR3 in DNA: TGTGCCAGCAGTGTTATGGGTACTAGCAATCAGCCCCAGTATTTT. Encoded protein: CASSVMGTSNQPQYF.

The chain joins TRBV6-5 to TRBJ2-4, with 9 bases identical to TRBD1. Germline CDR1 is MNHEY and CDR2 is SVGAGI. V gave up 6 bases and J gave up 5 bases; unmatched junction bases: 5. The CDR3 length is 14 residues. As DNA, the CDR3 is TGTGCCAGCAGCCAGGACAGGGGCCAAAACATTCAGTACTTC. Residues: CASSQDRGQNIQYF.

The table lists this clone with a count of one. The chain's CDR3 is CASSAQSGKLFF. The CDR3 DNA follows: TGTGCCAGCAGCGCCCAAAGCGGAAAACTGTTTTTT. V gene TRBV7-6 combines with J gene TRBJ1-4; D not certain. Between the trimmed V and J ends, which lost 5 bases and 10 bases, there was a span of 11 bases. Per the germline V gene, CDR1 is SGHVS and CDR2 is FNYEAQ. This CDR3 has 12 residues. Combining the CDR3 with reference TRBV7-6 and TRBJ1-4 gives the whole variable domain GAGVSQSPRYKVTKRGQDVALRCDPISGHVSLYWYRQALGQGPEFLTYFNYEAQQDKSGLPNDRFSAERPEGSISTLTIQRTEQRDSAMYRCASSAQSGKLFFGSGTQLSVL.

The V and J genes are TRBV30 and TRBJ1-2; perhaps TRBD1 as D (5 bases). Trimming stripped 0 bases from V and 14 bases from J, with 19 bases between. Germline values: CDR1 GTSNPN, CDR2 SVGIG (reference sequence). The CDR3 contains 13 residues. CDR3 sequence: CAWSVGGGGLRTF. For the CDR3, the DNA is TGTGCCTGGAGTGTGGGGGGTGGGGGTTTGAGGACCTTC.

The chain carries TRBV5-4 and TRBJ2-5; TRBD2 agrees at 8 bases. The CDR3 totals 17 residues. Per the germline V gene, CDR1 is SGHNT and CDR2 is YYREEE (reference sequence). Trimming cost V 3 bases and J 6 bases; bases outside gene matches: 16. CDR3 amino acids: CASSYDGAGTSIQTQYF. The CDR3 DNA reads as TGTGCCAGCAGCTACGACGGTGCGGGGACTAGTATTCAGACCCAGTACTTC.

The V call is TRBV6-5, the J call TRBJ2-7; TRBD1 matches at 12 bases. V shed 5 bases, J shed 4 bases, and the junction held 3 bases outside the gene matches. The V gene's germline CDR1 is MNHEY and CDR2 SVGAGI. The CDR3 has 14 residues. The CDR3 spells CASSLGQGAYEQYF. DNA of the CDR3: TGTGCCAGCAGTCTGGGACAGGGGGCTTACGAGCAGTACTTC.

The J gene is TRBJ2-3, the V gene TRBV30; TRBD1 matches 8 bases. CDR3 size: 14 residues. V dropped 4 bases and J dropped 1; count of bases not matched to a gene: 4. The germline gives CDR1 GTSNPN, CDR2 SVGIG (reference sequence). CDR3 loop: CAWNSDRGTDTQYF. In DNA, the CDR3 is TGTGCCTGGAACTCGGACAGGGGCACAGATACGCAGTATTTT.

V gene TRBV5-6 combines with J gene TRBJ2-7, with a tentative D call TRBD2 (6 bases). Looked up from germline, CDR1 is SGHDT and CDR2 is YYEEEE. Trimming removed 1 base at V and 0 bases at J, with 14 bases between. The CDR3 runs 16 residues. The CDR3 is CASSLLGGTISYEQYF. CDR3 DNA sequence: TGTGCCAGCAGCTTGTTGGGGGGAACGATCTCCTACGAGCAGTACTTC.

The genes are TRBV30 and TRBJ2-5; D unclear. Germline lookup yields CDR1 GTSNPN and CDR2 SVGIG (reference sequence). This CDR3 region has 12 residues. The V gene lost 4 bases and the J gene lost 5 bases, with 11 bases spanning the gap. CDR3 loop: CAWNSASETQYF. CDR3 nucleotides: TGTGCCTGGAATAGTGCCTCGGAGACCCAGTACTTC. The full variable domain, in which reference TRBV30 and TRBJ2-5 provide the parts outside the CDR3, is SQTIHQWPATLVQPVGSPLSLECTVEGTSNPNLYWYRQAAGRGLQLLFYSVGIGQISSEVPQNLSASRPQDRQFILSSKKLLLSDSGFYLCAWNSASETQYFGPGTRLLVL.

The chain uses TRBV5-5 and TRBJ2-7, with 9 bases fitting TRBD1. CDR3 length equals 15 residues. Germline V lookup: CDR1 SGHKS, CDR2 YYEKEE (reference sequence). After removal of 4 bases from V and 5 bases from J, the junction contained 10 bases not matched to a gene. CDR3: CASSPSTGGLDEQYF. The CDR3 coding sequence is TGTGCCAGCAGCCCTTCGACAGGGGGGCTCGACGAGCAGTACTTC.

The chain has TRBV27 and TRBJ2-7; no reliable D call. With 4 bases removed from V and 5 bases from J, the gap between germline ends came to 15 bases. The CDR3 spans 14 residues. Germline V gene lookup returns CDR1 MNHEY and CDR2 SMNVEV (reference sequence). The CDR3 region is CASSSQLGFHEQYF. In nucleotides, the CDR3 is TGTGCCAGCAGTTCCCAACTGGGCTTCCACGAGCAGTACTTC.

The gene calls are TRBV4-1 and TRBJ1-1, with D uncertain. The CDR3 covers 15 residues. V shed 0 bases and J shed 0 bases, with 8 bases lying between them. Looked up from germline, CDR1 is MGHRA and CDR2 is YSYEKL. CDR3 loop: CASSQDYSMNTEAFF. Written as DNA, the CDR3 is TGCGCCAGCAGCCAAGATTACAGCATGAACACTGAAGCTTTCTTT.

The chain carries TRBV6-1 and TRBJ2-7; D may be TRBD1 (6 bases). CDR1 is MNHNS, CDR2 SASEGT, per germline. Trimming took off 10 bases at V and 0 bases at J, with 10 bases between the two ends. This CDR3 region has 12 residues. CDR3 sequence (DNA): TGTGCCACCTCGGACAGCTCCTACGAGCAGTACTTC. This encodes CATSDSSYEQYF.

The chain recombines TRBV4-3 with TRBJ2-1; 11 bases fit TRBD2. Germline CDR1 and CDR2: LGHNA and YSLEER. The ends lost 1 base at V and 7 bases at J; junction bases unmatched: 15. The CDR3 has 19 residues. Here the CDR3 DNA reads TGCGCCAGCAGCCAAGCGCAGATTAGCGGGGGGGCCAGTGGTAATGAGCAGTTCTTC. It encodes CASSQAQISGGASGNEQFF.

The chain links TRBV29-1 to TRBJ2-5, with a tentative D call TRBD1 (5 bases). Per germline, CDR1 SQVTM and CDR2 ANQGSEA. Trimming pared 5 bases from V and 3 bases from J, leaving 16 bases between. This CDR3 region has 14 residues. This chain's CDR3 is CSVRQGNPKETQYF. The CDR3 DNA sequence: TGCAGCGTTCGGCAGGGTAACCCAAAAGAGACCCAGTACTTC.

This chain uses TRBV5-1 with TRBJ1-2; 9 nucleotides match TRBD1. The ends lost 4 bases at V and 8 bases at J; junction bases unmatched: 12. Germline CDR1 and CDR2: SGHRS and YFSETQ. The CDR3 runs to 15 residues. For the CDR3, the DNA is TGCGCCAGCAGCGCCCCGACCGGGACAGGGTTCGGCTACACCTTC. It yields the protein CASSAPTGTGFGYTF.

The chain recombines TRBV5-8 with TRBJ2-1; 12 bases align to TRBD2. Germline CDR1 and CDR2: SGHTS and YDEGEE. V lost 0 bases to trimming and J lost 4 bases; unmatched junction nucleotides: 2. The CDR3 is made up of 16 amino acids. The DNA of the CDR3 is TGTGCCAGCAGCTTGGCAGGACTAGCGGGATACAATGAGCAGTTCTTC. As protein: CASSLAGLAGYNEQFF.

This clone was counted a single time. The V call is TRBV7-8, the J call TRBJ2-7; a possible D gene is TRBD2 (6 bases). The CDR3 loop spans 15 amino acids. Germline V gene sequence: CDR1 SGHVS, CDR2 FQNEAQ. Trimming removed 5 bases from V and 2 bases from J, with 16 bases in between. In DNA form, the CDR3 reads TGTGCCAGCAGCCTATCCGGGACTGGCACCTACGAGCAGTACTTC. Amino acids: CASSLSGTGTYEQYF.

The chain uses TRBV18 and TRBJ1-2; D is uncertain. This CDR3 spans 16 amino acids. Germline V gene lookup returns CDR1 KGHSH and CDR2 LQKENI. The ends were cut back, 2 bases at V and 3 bases at J, with 16 bases in the middle. CDR3 sequence: CASSPTGGGRDYGYTF. CDR3 DNA: TGTGCCAGCTCACCAACCGGAGGAGGGAGGGACTATGGCTACACCTTC.

J is TRBJ2-3 and V is TRBV19; 7 bases align to TRBD2. CDR3 length: 16 residues. CDR1 is LNHDA, CDR2 SQIVND, per germline (reference sequence). Trimming took 6 bases from V and 0 from J; bases not matched to a gene: 9. The CDR3 sequence: CASSQAAGSSTDTQYF. The CDR3 region has the DNA TGTGCCAGTAGCCAAGCAGCGGGATCCAGCACAGATACGCAGTATTTT.

The chain has TRBV5-6 and TRBJ1-4, with 7 bases that match TRBD1. This CDR3 has 13 amino acids. Losses at the gene ends were 5 bases for V and 8 bases for J; bases not matched to a gene: 6. Germline CDR1 is SGHDT and CDR2 is YYEEEE. Written as DNA, the CDR3 is TGTGCCAGCAGGGACAGGTTTCGGGAAAAACTGTTTTTT. Protein: CASRDRFREKLFF.

The chain combines TRBV7-2 with TRBJ2-3; the D gene is possibly TRBD1 (5 bases). Germline CDR1 SGHTA, CDR2 FQGNSA. CDR3 length: 15 residues. Trimming shortened V by 0 bases and J by 4 bases, and 11 bases separated the two germline ends. The CDR3 nucleotides read TGTGCCAGCAGCTTAGCCGCGCAGGGCCCAGATACGCAGTATTTT. The encoded protein is CASSLAAQGPDTQYF.